Sequencing of this T cell receptor beta chain was carried out in a study of post-analysis software for immune sequencing data. Included in the TCR beta cDNA libraries were unique molecular identifiers. MiXCR, applied by TCRdb to the PCR reads, yields one record per CDR3 protein. Here the sample spans about 760,000 distinct CDR3 sequences, 25% to 30% being singletons. The origin of this receptor is a girl aged 10 to 17 with multiple sclerosis. The specimen sequenced was blood.

CDR3 amino acids: CAISEQDNGYTF. In DNA, the CDR3 is TGTGCCATCAGTGAACAGGATAATGGCTACACCTTC. The V call is TRBV10-3, the J call TRBJ1-2, with a possible D match to TRBD1 (5 bases). CDR1 is ENHRY, CDR2 SYGVKD, per germline. This CDR3 is 12 amino acids long. Trimming cost V 3 bases and J 6 bases, with 8 bases left between them.